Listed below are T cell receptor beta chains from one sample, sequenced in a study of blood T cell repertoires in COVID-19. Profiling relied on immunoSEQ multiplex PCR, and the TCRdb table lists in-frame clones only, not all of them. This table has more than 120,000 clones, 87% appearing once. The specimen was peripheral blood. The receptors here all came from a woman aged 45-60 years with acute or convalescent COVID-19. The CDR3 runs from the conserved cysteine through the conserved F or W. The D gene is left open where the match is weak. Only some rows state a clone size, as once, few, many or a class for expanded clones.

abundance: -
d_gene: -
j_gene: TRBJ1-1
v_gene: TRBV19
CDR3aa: CASSIRGGTTNTEAFF
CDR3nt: TGTGCCAGTAGTATAAGGGGCGGAACGACGAACACTGAAGCTTTCTTT

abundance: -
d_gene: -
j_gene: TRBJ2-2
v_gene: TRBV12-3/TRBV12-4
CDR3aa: CASSLALTGELFF
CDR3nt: TGTGCCAGCAGTTTAGCTCTCACCGGGGAGCTGTTTTTT

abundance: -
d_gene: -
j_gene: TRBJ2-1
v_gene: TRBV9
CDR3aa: CASSAGQFPNNEQFF
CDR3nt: TGTGCCAGCAGCGCCGGACAGTTCCCCAACAATGAGCAGTTCTTC

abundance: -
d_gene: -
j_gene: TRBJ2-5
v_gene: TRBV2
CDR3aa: CASRRYRAGETQYF
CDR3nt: TGTGCCAGCAGGAGGTACAGGGCAGGGGAGACCCAGTACTTC

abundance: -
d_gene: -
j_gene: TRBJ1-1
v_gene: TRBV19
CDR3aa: CASTPDETGSTEAFF
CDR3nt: TGTGCCAGTACCCCGGACGAAACGGGGAGCACTGAAGCTTTCTTT

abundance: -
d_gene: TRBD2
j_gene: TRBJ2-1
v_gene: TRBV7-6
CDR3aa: CASSTPGLAGTYNEQFF
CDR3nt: TGTGCCAGCAGCACTCCGGGACTAGCGGGGACCTACAATGAGCAGTTCTTC

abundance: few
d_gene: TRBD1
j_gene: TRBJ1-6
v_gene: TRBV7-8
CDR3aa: CASSLGQGMTTYNSPLHF
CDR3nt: TGTGCCAGCAGCCTGGGACAGGGGATGACGACCTATAATTCACCCCTCCACTTT

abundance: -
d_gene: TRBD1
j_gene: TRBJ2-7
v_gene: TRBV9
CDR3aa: CASSSRTGTATF
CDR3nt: TGTGCCAGCAGCTCTAGGACTGGGACAGCGACCTTC

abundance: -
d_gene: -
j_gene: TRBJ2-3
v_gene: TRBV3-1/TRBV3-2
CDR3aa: CASSLGLETDTQYF
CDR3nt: TGTGCCAGCAGCCTAGGACTGGAGACAGATACGCAGTATTTT

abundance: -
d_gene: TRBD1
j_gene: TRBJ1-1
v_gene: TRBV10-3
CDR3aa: CAISGGQGSSTLNTEAFF
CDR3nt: TGTGCCATCAGTGGGGGACAGGGATCTTCAACATTGAACACTGAAGCTTTCTTT

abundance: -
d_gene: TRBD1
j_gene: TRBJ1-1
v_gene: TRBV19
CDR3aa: CASSTLTGRNTEAFF
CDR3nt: TGTGCCAGTAGTACCTTGACAGGGAGGAACACTGAAGCTTTCTTT

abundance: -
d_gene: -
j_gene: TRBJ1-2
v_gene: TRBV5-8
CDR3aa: CASSLKDSYGYTF
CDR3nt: TGTGCCAGCAGCTTGAAGGACAGTTATGGCTACACCTTC

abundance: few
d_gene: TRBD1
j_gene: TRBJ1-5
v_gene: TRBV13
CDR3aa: CASSLGTGGDQPQHF
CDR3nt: TGTGCCAGCAGCCTTGGGACAGGGGGCGATCAGCCCCAGCATTTT

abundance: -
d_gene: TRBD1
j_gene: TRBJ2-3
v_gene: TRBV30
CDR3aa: CACNRGLEDTQYF
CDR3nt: TGTGCCTGTAACAGGGGCCTAGAAGATACGCAGTATTTT

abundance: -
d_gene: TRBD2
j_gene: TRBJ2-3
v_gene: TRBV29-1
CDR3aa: CSVNVAGASTDTQYF
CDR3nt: TGCAGCGTTAATGTAGCGGGGGCTTCCACAGATACGCAGTATTTT

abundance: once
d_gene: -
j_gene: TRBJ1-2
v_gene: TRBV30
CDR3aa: CAWSALYGYTF
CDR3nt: TGTGCCTGGAGTGCCCTTTATGGCTACACCTTC

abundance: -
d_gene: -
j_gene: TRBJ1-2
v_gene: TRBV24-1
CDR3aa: CATSDGRAYGYTF
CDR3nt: TGTGCCACCAGTGATGGCAGGGCCTATGGCTACACCTTC

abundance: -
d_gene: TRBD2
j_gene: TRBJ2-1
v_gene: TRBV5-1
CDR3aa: CASSLAGLAGGFNEQFF
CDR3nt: TGCGCCAGCAGCTTGGCGGGACTAGCGGGGGGGTTCAATGAGCAGTTCTTC

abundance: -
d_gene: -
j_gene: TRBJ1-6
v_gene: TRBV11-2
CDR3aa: CASSSPGYSPLHF
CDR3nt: TGTGCCAGCAGCTCCCCCGGGTATTCACCCCTCCACTTT

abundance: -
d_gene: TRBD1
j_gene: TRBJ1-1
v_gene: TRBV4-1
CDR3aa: CASNNRGSLYTEAFF
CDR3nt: TGCGCCAGCAACAACAGGGGCTCCCTGTACACTGAAGCTTTCTTT

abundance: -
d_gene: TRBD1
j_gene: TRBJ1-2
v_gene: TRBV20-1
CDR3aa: CSAYRGYGYTF
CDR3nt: TGCAGTGCTTACAGGGGGTATGGCTACACCTTC

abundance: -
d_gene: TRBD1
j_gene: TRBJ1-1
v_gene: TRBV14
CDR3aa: CASSPNPRGRKFQVSEAFF
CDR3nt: TGTGCCAGCAGCCCCAATCCCAGGGGGCGCAAATTCCAAGTCTCTGAAGCTTTCTTT

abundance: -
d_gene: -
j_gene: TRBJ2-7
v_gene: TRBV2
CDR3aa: CASKSGYSYEQYF
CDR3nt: TGTGCCAGCAAGAGCGGGTACTCCTACGAGCAGTACTTC

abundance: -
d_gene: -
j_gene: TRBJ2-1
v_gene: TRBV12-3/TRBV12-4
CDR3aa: CASSLRYNEQFF
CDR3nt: TGTGCCAGCAGTTTGAGGTACAATGAGCAGTTCTTC

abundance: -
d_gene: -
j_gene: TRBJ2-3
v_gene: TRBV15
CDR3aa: CATSRDLWGDESTDTQYF
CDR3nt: TGTGCCACCAGCAGAGATCTATGGGGCGACGAAAGCACAGATACGCAGTATTTT

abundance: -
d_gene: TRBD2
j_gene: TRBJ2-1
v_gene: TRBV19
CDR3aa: CASSRILAGRNNEQFF
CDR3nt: TGTGCCAGTAGCCGAATACTAGCGGGGAGGAACAATGAGCAGTTCTTC

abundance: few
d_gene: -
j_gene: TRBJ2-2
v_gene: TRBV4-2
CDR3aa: CASSQDRGNTGELFF
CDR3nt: TGTGCCAGCAGCCAAGATAGGGGGAACACCGGGGAGCTGTTTTTT

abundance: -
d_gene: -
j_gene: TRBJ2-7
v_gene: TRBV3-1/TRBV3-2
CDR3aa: CASSQGQDLYEQYF
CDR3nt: TGTGCCAGCAGCCAAGGACAGGACCTCTACGAGCAGTACTTC

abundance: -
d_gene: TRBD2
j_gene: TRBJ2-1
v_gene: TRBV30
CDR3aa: CAWSEGLRGGRDEQFF
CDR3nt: TGTGCCTGGAGTGAAGGTCTGCGGGGGGGTCGGGATGAGCAGTTCTTC

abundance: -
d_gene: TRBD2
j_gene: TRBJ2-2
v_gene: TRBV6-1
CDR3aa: CASSEAGDTGELFF
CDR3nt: TGTGCCAGCAGTGAGGCGGGAGACACCGGGGAGCTGTTTTTT

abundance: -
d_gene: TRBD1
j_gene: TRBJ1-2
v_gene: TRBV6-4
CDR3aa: CASAGQGERSYGYTF
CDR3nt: TGTGCCAGCGCGGGACAGGGTGAGAGAAGCTATGGCTACACCTTC

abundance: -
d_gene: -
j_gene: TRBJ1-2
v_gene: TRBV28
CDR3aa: CASSLGREGGYTF
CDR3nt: TGTGCCAGCAGTTTAGGCAGGGAGGGTGGCTACACCTTC

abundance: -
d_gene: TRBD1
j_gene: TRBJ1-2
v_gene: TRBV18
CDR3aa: CASSPGTGGSSYGYTF
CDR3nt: TGTGCCAGCTCACCCGGGACAGGGGGTTCCAGCTATGGCTACACCTTC

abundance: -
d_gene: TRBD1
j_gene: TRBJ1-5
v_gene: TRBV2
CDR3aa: CASTGTGDNYSNQPQHF
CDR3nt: TGTGCCAGCACCGGGACAGGGGATAATTATAGCAATCAGCCCCAGCATTTT

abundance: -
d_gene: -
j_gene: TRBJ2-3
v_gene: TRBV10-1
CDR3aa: CASSDARSADTQYF
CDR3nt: TGCGCCAGCAGTGATGCGAGGAGCGCAGATACGCAGTATTTT

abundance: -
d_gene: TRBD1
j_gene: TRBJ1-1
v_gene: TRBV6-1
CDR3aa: CASSPDRVEHEAFF
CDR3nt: TGTGCCAGCAGTCCGGACAGGGTCGAGCATGAAGCTTTCTTT

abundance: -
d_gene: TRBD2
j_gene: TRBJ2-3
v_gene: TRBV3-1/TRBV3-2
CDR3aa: CASSRLTSGTDTQYF
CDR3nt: TGTGCCAGCAGCCGATTGACTAGCGGAACAGATACGCAGTATTTT

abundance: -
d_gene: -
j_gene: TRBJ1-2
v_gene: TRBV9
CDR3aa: CASSVGGAVGYGYTF
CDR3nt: TGTGCCAGCAGCGTAGGTGGGGCTGTGGGCTATGGCTACACCTTC

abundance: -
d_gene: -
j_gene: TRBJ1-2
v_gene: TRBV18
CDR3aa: CASSPGTDINYGYTF
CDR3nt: TGTGCCAGCTCACCAGGTACAGATATTAACTATGGCTACACCTTC

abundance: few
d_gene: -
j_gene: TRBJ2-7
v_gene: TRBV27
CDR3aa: CASSFQMTARLTYEQYF
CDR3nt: TGTGCCAGCAGTTTCCAAATGACAGCTCGGCTTACCTACGAGCAGTACTTC